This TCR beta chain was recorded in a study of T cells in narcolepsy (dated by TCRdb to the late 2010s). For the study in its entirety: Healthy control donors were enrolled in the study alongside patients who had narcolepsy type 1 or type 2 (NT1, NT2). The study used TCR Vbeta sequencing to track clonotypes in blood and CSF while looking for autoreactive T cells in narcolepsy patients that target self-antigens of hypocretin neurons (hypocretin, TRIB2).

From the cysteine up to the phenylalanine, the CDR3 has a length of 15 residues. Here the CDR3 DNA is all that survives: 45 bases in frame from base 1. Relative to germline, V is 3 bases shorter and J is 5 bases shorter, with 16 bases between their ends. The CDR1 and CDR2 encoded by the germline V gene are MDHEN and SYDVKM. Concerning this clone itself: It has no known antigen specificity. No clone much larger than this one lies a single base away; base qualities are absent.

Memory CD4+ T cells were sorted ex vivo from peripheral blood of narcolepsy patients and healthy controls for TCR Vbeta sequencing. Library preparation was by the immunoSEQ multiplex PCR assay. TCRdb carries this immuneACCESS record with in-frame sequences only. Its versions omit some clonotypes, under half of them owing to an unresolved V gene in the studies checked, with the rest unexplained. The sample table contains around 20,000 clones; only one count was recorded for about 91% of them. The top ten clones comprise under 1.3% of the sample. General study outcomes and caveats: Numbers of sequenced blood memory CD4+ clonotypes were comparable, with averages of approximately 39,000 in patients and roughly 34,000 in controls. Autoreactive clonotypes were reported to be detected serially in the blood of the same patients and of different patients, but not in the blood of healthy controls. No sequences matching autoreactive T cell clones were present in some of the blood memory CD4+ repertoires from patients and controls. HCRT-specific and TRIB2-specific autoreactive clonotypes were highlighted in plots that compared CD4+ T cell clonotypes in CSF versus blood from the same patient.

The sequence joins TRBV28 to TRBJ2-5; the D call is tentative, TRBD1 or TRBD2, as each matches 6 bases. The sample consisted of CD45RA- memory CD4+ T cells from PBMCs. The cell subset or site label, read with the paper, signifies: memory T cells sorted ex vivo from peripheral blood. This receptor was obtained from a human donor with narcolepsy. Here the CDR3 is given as CASSFSQGGVETQYF. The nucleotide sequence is TGTGCCAGCAGTTTCTCACAGGGAGGTGTGGAGACCCAGTACTTC.